This T cell receptor beta chain was captured in a study of tumor and adjacent non-tumor tissue in lung cancer. Overall study results and limits: Tumor repertoires had a smaller top 100 clone share than normal lung. Higher tumor TCR diversity was associated with shorter survival. TCR diversity was significantly greater in tumor than normal lung tissue.

A modified ARM-PCR protocol with three rounds of nested PCR amplified TCRbeta. From the multiplex PCR reads, TCRdb called clonotypes with MiXCR, one entry per CDR3 protein. Of approximately 75,000 distinct CDR3 sequences listed, roughly 80% are singletons. This sample's RNA came from whole unsorted tissue. Newly diagnosed lung cancer patients had thoracic surgery in China, August–November 2014, without prior chemotherapy. Trimming removed 4 bases at V and 5 bases at J, with 16 bases between. Germline V lookup: CDR1 KGHDR, CDR2 SFDVKD. This CDR3 contains 15 residues. With respect to this clonotype: Its specificity is unknown. A much larger clone differs from this one at a single base, so this may be a read error.

The chain links TRBV24-1 to TRBJ1-2; D uncertain. The sequenced material came from lung tumor tissue. The TCR originated in a woman aged 50 to 60 with non-small cell lung cancer. CDR3 protein: CATSESGNDHYGYTF. The CDR3 DNA follows: TGTGCCACCAGTGAATCCGGGAACGACCATTATGGCTACACCTTC.